The 28 T cell receptor beta chains below come from one sample, sequenced in a study of T cell responses to AZD1222 COVID-19 vaccine. Clones were read by immunoSEQ multiplex PCR, and TCRdb kept only the in-frame ones, dropping some. The table has around 130,000 clones, 80% to 90% seen once; the top ten hold 1.5% to 2%. The specimen was peripheral blood, collected on day 0 of AZD1222 vaccination. The receptors were gathered from an adult in good health.

The chain joins TRBV6-5 to TRBJ1-2, with 8 bases identical to TRBD1. Germline lookup yields CDR1 MNHEY and CDR2 SVGAGI. V shed 4 bases and J 3 bases; nucleotides not matched to a gene: 7. The CDR3 spans 15 residues. The CDR3: CASSSPDREDYGYTF. Written as DNA, the CDR3 is TGTGCCAGCAGTTCCCCGGACAGGGAGGACTATGGCTACACCTTC.

V gene TRBV6-6 combines with J gene TRBJ1-5; D uncertain. Between the trimmed V and J ends, which lost 5 bases and 4 bases, there was a span of 3 bases. This CDR3 is 11 amino acids long. Germline values: CDR1 MNHNY, CDR2 SVGAGI (reference sequence). CDR3 sequence reads: CASSVNQPQHF. For the CDR3, the DNA is TGTGCCAGCAGTGTTAATCAGCCCCAGCATTTT.

This sequence joins TRBV6-5 and TRBJ1-2, with TRBD1 as a possible D gene (6 bases). Deletions cut 9 bases from V and 5 bases from J, with 13 bases between. Germline V gene sequence: CDR1 MNHEY, CDR2 SVGAGI. This CDR3 comprises 12 residues. CDR3 coding DNA: TGTGCCAGAAACAGGGACCAATATGGCTACACCTTC. Translation gives CARNRDQYGYTF.

The rearrangement uses TRBV7-2 and TRBJ2-7; possible D gene TRBD2, 6 bases. Germline CDR1 and CDR2: SGHTA and FQGNSA. The CDR3 extends over 14 amino acids. With 5 bases removed from V and 2 bases from J, the gap between germline ends came to 13 bases. The chain's CDR3 is CASSPAGGAYEQYF. The CDR3 DNA is TGTGCCAGCAGCCCCGCCGGGGGAGCCTACGAGCAGTACTTC.

V usage is TRBV7-6 and J usage is TRBJ1-1; D gene unclear. CDR1 SGHVS and CDR2 FNYEAQ come from the germline V gene. V was clipped by 4 bases and J by 0 bases, with 12 bases between them. The CDR3 has 15 amino acids. CDR3 sequence: CASSYRTGMNTEAFF. CDR3 bases: TGTGCCAGCAGCTACCGGACGGGGATGAACACTGAAGCTTTCTTT. The full variable domain, its missing parts supplied by reference TRBV7-6 and TRBJ1-1, is GAGVSQSPRYKVTKRGQDVALRCDPISGHVSLYWYRQALGQGPEFLTYFNYEAQQDKSGLPNDRFSAERPEGSISTLTIQRTEQRDSAMYRCASSYRTGMNTEAFFGQGTRLTVV.

The chain joins TRBV27 to TRBJ2-7, with D possibly matching TRBD1 (5 bases). The V and J ends lost 6 bases and 6 bases respectively, with 15 bases between them. The germline CDR1 and CDR2 sequences are MNHEY and SMNVEV (reference sequence). The CDR3 contains 13 residues. The CDR3, as DNA: TGTGCCAGCAGCCAGTTGTGGGGCGTCGAGCAGTACTTC. It codes for CASSQLWGVEQYF.

The chain employs TRBV3-1 (or the pseudogene TRBV3-2) and TRBJ1-3, with 10 bases fitting TRBD1. The junction had 1 base not matched to a gene; V was cut back by 4 bases and J by 1 base. The CDR3 is 15 residues long. Germline CDR1 and CDR2: LGHDT and YNNKEL (reference sequence). CDR3 DNA sequence: TGTGCCAGCAGCCGGGACAGGGGTTCTGGAAACACCATATATTTT. Translation gives CASSRDRGSGNTIYF.

This rearrangement joins TRBV9 to TRBJ2-3, with D hard to call. V lost 0 bases to trimming and J lost 0 bases, with 8 bases between them. CDR3 length: 15 amino acids. Germline CDR1 SGDLS, CDR2 YYNGEE. The CDR3 DNA reads TGTGCCAGCAGCGTAGTTAGCCGTAGCACAGATACGCAGTATTTT. It translates to CASSVVSRSTDTQYF.

The rearrangement links TRBV2 to TRBJ1-5; 8 positions agree with TRBD1. The CDR3 is 12 residues long. The V gene's germline CDR1 is SNHLY and CDR2 FYNNEI. Losses at the gene ends were 6 bases for V and 8 bases for J; bases not matched to a gene: 3. CDR3 DNA: TGTGCCAGCAGAGGACAGGGCAAGCCCCAGCATTTT. Its protein is CASRGQGKPQHF.

DNA of the CDR3: TGTGCCAGAAGCACACGGACACGAGAGCAGTACTTC. It yields the protein CARSTRTREQYF. The chain is built from TRBV5-3 and TRBJ2-7, with a tentative D call TRBD1 (5 bases). TRBV5-3 is assigned to the ORF class and has an uncertain function. The CDR3 has 12 residues. V gave up 4 bases and J gave up 7 bases, with 12 bases separating them.

This clone was recorded only once. The chain combines TRBV18 with TRBJ1-2, with D tentatively TRBD1 (6 bases). Germline CDR1 KGHSH, CDR2 LQKENI. The CDR3 extends over 15 amino acids. Deletions cut 4 bases from V and 0 bases from J, with 12 bases between. The CDR3 DNA sequence: TGTGCCAGCTCACGATCAGGGGCCGCTAACTATGGCTACACCTTC. Translating gives CASSRSGAANYGYTF. Using reference TRBV18 and TRBJ1-2 for the parts outside the CDR3, the full variable domain is NAGVMQNPRHLVRRRGQEARLRCSPMKGHSHVYWYRQLPEEGLKFMVYLQKENIIDESGMPKERFSAEFPKEGPSILRIQQVVRGDSAAYFCASSRSGAANYGYTFGSGTRLTVV.

The chain employs TRBV29-1 and TRBJ1-3, with D perhaps matching TRBD1 (5 bases). V was cut by 7 bases and J by 8 bases, with 18 bases left in between. Germline V lookup: CDR1 SQVTM, CDR2 ANQGSEA. This CDR3 has 13 residues. The CDR3 DNA is TGCAGCGCCGTAGGGCTGCAAGGGGACACCATATATTTT. Its protein is CSAVGLQGDTIYF.

The chain recombines TRBV11-3 with TRBJ1-1; weak D call: TRBD1 (5 bases). V gave up 4 bases and J gave up 2 bases, with 11 bases separating them. The CDR3 consists of 14 residues. Germline V gene sequence: CDR1 SGHNT, CDR2 YENEEA. In DNA form, the CDR3 reads TGTGCCAGCAGCTCCGGGGGGAGCAACACTGAAGCTTTCTTT. Encoded protein: CASSSGGSNTEAFF.

The rearrangement uses TRBV19 and TRBJ2-6; either TRBD1 or TRBD2 may supply D (5 bases each). V lost 10 bases, J lost 1 base, and 17 bases lay in between. The germline gives CDR1 LNHDA, CDR2 SQIVND (reference sequence). The CDR3 runs to 16 residues. For the CDR3, the DNA is TGTGCCACCGCCCCAATATGGGGGTCTGGGGCCAACGTCCTGACTTTC. Protein sequence: CATAPIWGSGANVLTF.

V and J are TRBV5-4 and TRBJ1-1; D is perhaps TRBD1 (5 bases). The CDR3 is 14 amino acids. Trimming pared 3 bases from V and 1 base from J, leaving 10 bases between. The germline V gene has CDR1 SGHNT and CDR2 YYREEE (reference sequence). CDR3 in amino acids: CASSSTGTNTEAFF. The CDR3, as DNA: TGTGCCAGCAGCTCTACCGGGACGAACACTGAAGCTTTCTTT.

The genes are TRBV30 and TRBJ1-2; no clear D. Germline V gives CDR1 GTSNPN, CDR2 SVGIG (reference sequence). V gave up 3 bases and J gave up 7 bases, with 12 bases separating them. This CDR3 has 12 amino acids. The DNA of the CDR3 is TGTGCCTGGAGAGACCCTGGGGTTGGCTACACCTTC. It specifies CAWRDPGVGYTF.

This chain uses TRBV11-3 with TRBJ1-2, with D maybe TRBD1 (5 bases). Looked up from germline, CDR1 is SGHNT and CDR2 is YENEEA. V gave up 5 bases and J gave up 5 bases, with 9 bases separating them. The CDR3 is 12 amino acids. DNA for the CDR3: TGTGCCAGCAGCCCGGGGGGTTATGGCTACACCTTC. This gives the protein CASSPGGYGYTF.

The gene calls are TRBV7-2 and TRBJ2-1, with 8 bases that match TRBD1. The V gene's germline CDR1 is SGHTA and CDR2 FQGNSA. The CDR3 runs to 15 residues. J was trimmed by 10 bases and V by 5 bases; bases with no gene match: 13. The CDR3 DNA follows: TGTGCCAGCAGCCCGGACAGGGCATTAAGATGGGAGCAGTTCTTC. Amino acids: CASSPDRALRWEQFF.

V and J are TRBV5-8 and TRBJ1-6; possibly TRBD1 for D (6 bases). The CDR3 extends over 18 amino acids. Germline V lookup: CDR1 SGHTS, CDR2 YDEGEE. V shed 4 bases and J shed 0 bases, with 17 bases lying between them. The CDR3 DNA reads TGTGCCAGCAGCCCGCGACGGGGGCGTAGCTCCTATAATTCACCCCTCCACTTT. Translating it yields CASSPRRGRSSYNSPLHF.

The chain links TRBV2 to TRBJ1-6; possible D gene TRBD1, 6 bases. Germline V lookup: CDR1 SNHLY, CDR2 FYNNEI. The CDR3 loop spans 13 amino acids. Trimming pared 5 bases from V and 9 bases from J, leaving 11 bases between. This CDR3 reads CASSTQGGSPLHF. The CDR3 DNA reads as TGTGCCAGCAGTACACAGGGAGGTTCACCCCTCCACTTT.

CDR3 DNA sequence: TGCAGCGTTGCTTTGGGTGGGACCGGGGAGCTGTTTTTT. It specifies CSVALGGTGELFF. This chain uses TRBV29-1 with TRBJ2-2; D uncertain. The CDR3 covers 13 residues. V lost 4 bases to trimming and J lost 5 bases, with 11 bases between them. In germline, CDR1 is SQVTM, CDR2 ANQGSEA.

The V and J genes are TRBV24-1 and TRBJ2-5; unclear D gene. CDR3 length: 14 amino acids. CDR1 KGHDR and CDR2 SFDVKD come from the germline V gene. V gave up 1 base and J gave up 4 bases, with 9 bases separating them. This CDR3 reads CATSDLWQSETQYF. The DNA for the CDR3 is TGTGCCACCAGTGATTTATGGCAGTCAGAGACCCAGTACTTC.

The chain has TRBV7-9 and TRBJ1-3; no clear D. Germline V lookup: CDR1 SEHNR, CDR2 FQNEAQ (reference sequence). The CDR3 extends over 11 amino acids. The germline V and J ends were trimmed by 1 base and 9 bases, with 4 bases remaining between them. This chain's CDR3 is CASSLEATIYF. The CDR3, as DNA: TGTGCCAGCAGCTTAGAAGCCACCATATATTTT. The full variable domain, in which reference TRBV7-9 and TRBJ1-3 provide the parts outside the CDR3, is DTGVSQNPRHKITKRGQNVTFRCDPISEHNRLYWYRQTLGQGPEFLTYFQNEAQLEKSRLLSDRFSAERPKGSFSTLEIQRTEQGDSAMYLCASSLEATIYFGEGSWLTVV.

J is TRBJ1-1 and V is TRBV12-3 or TRBV12-4; D may be TRBD1 (6 bases). CDR3 length equals 13 residues. V lost 9 bases and J 4 bases, leaving 15 bases between the germline ends. The CDR3 loop is CASVLQGGTEAFF. The CDR3 DNA reads TGTGCCAGTGTATTACAGGGAGGCACTGAAGCTTTCTTT.

The CDR3, as DNA: TGTGCCAGCGGGGGGCAGTTCTATGGCTACACCTTC. Its protein is CASGGQFYGYTF. The J gene is TRBJ1-2, the V gene TRBV19; D is possibly TRBD1 (6 bases). The germline V and J ends were trimmed by 9 bases and 4 bases, with 12 bases remaining between them. This CDR3 is 12 amino acids long. Germline-derived CDR1 and CDR2 are LNHDA and SQIVND (reference sequence).

V usage is TRBV24-1 and J usage is TRBJ2-3, with unresolved D. CDR1 is KGHDR and CDR2 is SFDVKD in the germline V gene. The CDR3 consists of 15 residues. The V end was cut by 4 bases, the J end by 3 bases, with 13 bases between. The CDR3 coding sequence is TGTGCCACCAGTGACGGTAGGGCGGCAACAGATACGCAGTATTTT. This encodes CATSDGRAATDTQYF.

The CDR3 nucleotides read TGTGCCAGCAGTCCTTTTATCCCTGGGACGGTGGGACAGCAGTACTTC. Translated, it gives CASSPFIPGTVGQQYF. This chain uses TRBV11-3 with TRBJ2-7, with D possibly called TRBD1 or TRBD2 (5 bases each). V lost 6 bases and J lost 8, with 26 bases in between. The length of the CDR3 is 16 residues. CDR1 and CDR2 from the germline V gene are SGHNT and YENEEA.

V usage is TRBV14 and J usage is TRBJ1-2, with D possibly matching TRBD1 (5 bases). This CDR3 has 17 amino acids. V was pared by 2 bases and J by 1 base, with 17 bases between. Germline CDR1 is SGHDN and CDR2 is FVKESK. The CDR3 is CASSQRGRSGINYGYTF. CDR3 coding DNA: TGTGCCAGCAGCCAAAGGGGCCGATCGGGGATTAACTATGGCTACACCTTC.